This T cell receptor beta chain was found in a study of T cell responses to AZD1222 COVID-19 vaccine. Trimming left V 3 bases short and J 7 bases short, with 10 bases between. The V gene's germline CDR1 is MGHRA and CDR2 YSYEKL. This CDR3 comprises 12 residues. TCRdb's copy holds only in-frame clones and misses some; the assay was immunoSEQ multiplex PCR. The sample has some 100,000 clones; about nine tenths are singletons. V and J are TRBV4-1 and TRBJ2-7; no firm D call. This sequence was found in an adult in good health. The sequencing here drew on peripheral blood, taken on day 0 of AZD1222 vaccination. CDR3 residues: CASSHPGDEQYF. The CDR3 DNA is TGCGCCAGCAGCCATCCCGGAGATGAGCAGTACTTC.